This record concerns one T cell receptor beta chain sequence. Its cognate antigen is unknown. PCR involved 60 Vbeta and 13 Jbeta primers. The method was immunoSEQ multiplex PCR; TCRdb's version includes in-frame clones alone and lacks a portion of them. Among around 180,000 clones listed, about three quarters were seen once. The record originates from a study of cytomegalovirus exposure and HLA in healthy donors. Study results and caveats: Most TCR sequences were rare, but some public TCRs occurred in many donors.

This clonotype was obtained from a girl under 18 in good health and CMV-seronegative. Sequencing used PBMCs.

The DNA for the CDR3 is TGTGCCAGCAGTGAAGCGGCCAGAAACTATGGCTACACCTTC. Translation gives CASSEAARNYGYTF. This chain uses TRBV6-1 with TRBJ1-2; D is unclear. The CDR3 runs to 14 residues. Germline assignment: CDR1 MNHNS and CDR2 SASEGT. V was trimmed by 0 bases and J by 2 bases, leaving 7 bases between them.